This T cell receptor (beta chain) appears in the sequencing data of a study of blood T cell repertoires in COVID-19. The CDR3 has 14 amino acids. The V and J ends lost 1 base and 7 bases respectively, with 14 bases between them. CDR1 is SQVTM, CDR2 ANQGSEA, per germline. Assay used: immunoSEQ multiplex PCR; TCRdb lists only in-frame clones, some missing. This table has 70,000 or so clones, around nine tenths appearing once. The chain recombines TRBV29-1 with TRBJ2-4, with a weak D call TRBD1 (6 bases). The clonotype comes from an elderly woman with acute or convalescent COVID-19. The sequencing input was peripheral blood. This CDR3 is CSVEVIQGGNIQYF. DNA of the CDR3: TGCAGCGTTGAAGTAATACAGGGCGGTAACATTCAGTACTTC.